This T cell receptor beta chain originates from a study of blood T cells in healthy people across ages (dated by TCRdb to the mid-2010s). With respect to the entire study: In model experiments, roughly one uniquely barcoded TCR beta cDNA molecule per two T cells was captured by template switching. Age-related changes in TCR beta repertoire diversity were measured in the study by deep sequencing normalized with unique cDNA molecular identifiers. Donors were grouped into four age groups: young (average 16 years), middle-aged (approximately 41), aged (roughly 67) and long-lived (about 82). To avoid experimental bias, donors of different ages were randomly spread across the sequencing lanes. For two donors (one aged 18 to 30 and one aged 80 or older), the study analyzed two additional independent replicas of 1 million unique cDNA reads from the same blood draw. The paper as a whole reports these results and caveats: Compared with the aged group, the long-lived group had more naive CD4+ T cells, fewer expanded clones and increased TCR diversity, a pattern suggesting age selection. The CMV infection status of donors was not known, potentially confounding age-related changes in expanded clonotypes. As age increased, observed TCR beta diversity per million T cells dropped in a roughly linear way, and a significant reduction was already evident by age about 40. Estimates of total diversity based on one million sequenced T cells were considered lower bounds and underestimates. Conclusive comparison of naive and antigen-experienced compartments was prevented by the profiling of bulk unsorted PBMCs. There was a strong correlation between observed TCR beta diversity and the percentage of naive T cells measured by flow cytometry.

This clonotype came up many times. Its target antigen remains unknown. No quality values exist for individual bases; no much larger clone is one base distant. CDR1 and CDR2, per the germline V gene, are SQVTM and ANQGSEA. Reading from cysteine to phenylalanine, the CDR3 counts 13 amino acids. Of all the DNA, just the CDR3 is kept, 39 bases in frame from base 1. The V end loses 1 base and the J end loses 7 bases, and a stretch of 13 bases separates them. Donors were around 37 systemically healthy Caucasian individuals from Russia aged roughly 6 to 100 years. Approximately 9 milliliters of peripheral blood were collected from each donor into EDTA-treated Vacutainer tubes. PBMCs were isolated by Ficoll-Paque density-gradient centrifugation, with at least 6 million obtained per sample. Trizol reagent was used to extract total RNA from PBMCs, with at least 6 micrograms per sample. Naive CD45RAhigh/CD27high T cell percentages were measured by flow cytometry on a PBMC aliquot from every donor.

Receptor amplification or capture employed 5' RACE. Sequencing took place on an Illumina HiSeq 2500. The second PCR ran for roughly 7 to 11 cycles and used a J-beta primer mix along with a sample-barcoded 5' primer. A unique molecular identifier was introduced onto each TCR beta cDNA molecule by a template-switch 5' adaptor carrying 12 random nucleotides. Each sample yielded at least 2.5 million CDR3-containing paired-end reads. First-strand cDNA synthesis was performed from all RNA using the Mint cDNA synthesis kit, with priming by a TRBC-specific oligonucleotide. Following uracil-DNA glycosylase treatment, all cDNA underwent a first 18-cycle PCR with the universal primers M1SS and BC2_uni_R. Per the original workflow: Normalization of each sample was performed by random selection of 1 million high-quality reads, each carrying a distinct molecular identifier. Reads with shared molecular identifiers were discarded instead of being binned into consensus sequences. MiTCR, set to a Q25 quality threshold and the strictest error-elimination algorithm, was used for CDR3 identification, clonotype clustering and error correction. A nonparametric unseen species model with Euler transformation was used to estimate a lower bound on total TCR beta diversity. TCRdb took the public reads, trimmed them with fastp at Q25, ran MiXCR for clone calling and kept in-frame beta chains. Rows are combined by CDR3 protein, so each entry shows the most common genes and DNA. It is TCRdb's table, rather than the study itself, that gives the V and J calls and clone size. The sample table holds 1.4 million or so distinct CDR3 sequences, of which under 55% were seen once. Of the sample, around 4% falls within the top ten clones.

The chain is encoded by TRBV29-1 joined to TRBJ1-2; confidence is insufficient to name the D gene. This TCR came from a woman between 18 and 29 years old in good health. The sample consisted of blood. The CDR3 region reads CSVEGGRHGGYTF. The nucleotides read TGCAGCGTTGAAGGGGGTCGGCACGGTGGCTACACCTTC.